The entry below describes one T cell receptor (beta chain). Its antigen is unidentified. Repertoires were generated with immunoSEQ multiplex PCR, while TCRdb's copy carries only in-frame clones and drops some. The table has approximately 140,000 clones, 90% to 95% seen once. V was clipped by 0 bases and J by 4 bases; unmatched bases: 9. CDR1 is SGHRS and CDR2 is YFSETQ in the germline V gene. This CDR3 comprises 16 residues. This specimen belongs to a study of T cell responses to AZD1222 COVID-19 vaccine. General study results and limits: Receipt of two AZD1222 doses was followed by a rise in Spike-specific TCR breadth and depth.

The TCR comes from an adult in good health. This chain uses TRBV5-1 with TRBJ2-7, with 8 bases matching TRBD2. The sample consisted of peripheral blood, taken on day 0 of AZD1222 vaccination. The CDR3, as DNA: TGCGCCAGCAGCTTGGGTGTAGCGGGATCGGTTTACGAGCAGTACTTC. Translating gives CASSLGVAGSVYEQYF.